This paragraph covers one T cell receptor (beta chain) sequence. This clonotype was observed many times. Its antigen is still unknown. Base-call qualities are not available, and no considerably larger clone is one nucleotide away. Reading from cysteine to phenylalanine, the CDR3 counts 14 amino acids. The entry retains the CDR3 DNA only, 42 bases that are in frame from base 1. Trimming accounts for 5 bases at V and 7 bases at J, while the number of junction bases matched to no gene is 6. The germline V gene gives CDR1 as MNHNS and CDR2 as SASEGT. This entry is derived from a study of T cells in Graves' hyperthyroidism and ophthalmopathy (dated by TCRdb to the late 2010s). Context from the whole study: Peripheral blood samples were taken at the time of initial diagnosis, prior to any treatment. The approximately 97 discovery patients were randomly divided into training and test sets at a 7:3 ratio. After blood sampling, hyperthyroidism patients were treated with methimazole at a starting dose of 30 mg daily, and ophthalmopathy patients were treated with high-dose intravenous methylprednisolone. Prospective prediction of ophthalmopathy was tested in an independent validation cohort of some 19 hyperthyroidism patients and 17 patients who later progressed to ophthalmopathy. Thyroid tissue and blood T-cell repertoires from about six Graves' hyperthyroidism patients were also compared in the study. To identify TCR V-J signatures that set the groups apart, the researchers used a discovery cohort of 100 or so patients, made up of fewer than 50 with Graves' ophthalmopathy and around 58 with stable Graves' hyperthyroidism. TCR Vbeta CDR3 sequencing of 120 to 150 peripheral blood samples (fewer than 45 ophthalmopathy, 75 to 80 hyperthyroidism and approximately 17 progressor patients) is reported in the paper. Broader findings and caveats from the paper: Most expanded thyroid clonotypes (frequency above 0.001) were also found in blood, which suggests that blood repertoires may mirror thyroid immune responses. Sample size was not statistically predetermined, and investigators were not blinded to group allocation. In validation, the model predicted progression to ophthalmopathy with 65% to 71% sensitivity and around 72% specificity, a median of 6.5 months before onset. Ophthalmopathy was separated from stable hyperthyroidism by a 13 V-J signature model, with 87.88% sensitivity and about 81% specificity obtained in cross-validation and 80%/75% obtained in testing.

The TCR beta CDR3 regions were amplified from the RNA transcripts. The first round of RT-PCR for the TCR CDR3 was performed with the HTBI primer set and the Qiagen OneStep RT-PCR kit. A second multiplex PCR round built the libraries, followed by size selection and purification. Libraries were sequenced paired-end with 100 bp reads on an Illumina HiSeq2000. Turning to the authors' computational methods: SOAPnuke was used to process the raw data, with reads discarded if the reads contained adapters or uncalled bases, had a mean Phred below 15, or lacked an exact constant-primer or identifier match. High-quality paired reads were merged using COPE v1.2.5, and each unique nucleotide sequence was defined as a clonotype. Clonotypes were aligned to IMGT TRBV, TRBD and TRBJ reference segments using MiTCR v1.1. Analysis was restricted to V-J combinations with a frequency above 0.0001, which covered about 99% of repertoires. A TCS score was defined as the ratio of F50 (clonal expansion) to E x V (chaos), with BLOSUM62-based TCRdist applied between CDR3 peptides within each V-J. Welch's t-statistics and random forest reduced 514 V-J features to some 14, which were used in a naive Bayes classifier (R e1071). The raw public reads went through TCRdb reprocessing: fastp at Q25, MiXCR clone calling, in-frame beta chains kept. Merged by CDR3 protein, the rows form single entries marked with the most common genes and DNA. It is TCRdb's table, rather than the study itself, that gives the V and J calls and clone size. In all, the sample holds a few hundred thousand distinct CDR3 sequences, and around 17% of those were seen once. The ten largest clones take up more than 50% of the sample.

Graves' hyperthyroidism was defined as stable when no progression to ophthalmopathy occurred over 18 months of follow-up. The hyperthyroidism patients were between 18 and 65 years old and newly diagnosed, with a disease duration of less than 2 months. The study excluded patients with uncontrolled infections, other autoimmune diseases, pregnancy or lactation. Diagnoses were established on the basis of clinical symptoms, serum thyroxine and TRAb, thyroid ultrasound, and orbital computed tomography. Ficoll-Paque density gradient centrifugation was used to isolate PBMCs from around 10 ml of fresh peripheral blood. Total RNA was extracted using Trizol reagent, and RNA quality was assessed on an Agilent 2100 Bioanalyzer.

Recombination joined TRBV6-1 with TRBJ2-1, with TRBD2 identical over 9 junction bases. The TCR was taken from a woman between 45 and 65 years old with Graves' hyperthyroidism. Sequenced: blood. Here the CDR3 is given as CASSSGTSLNEQFF. The sequence in DNA is TGTGCCAGCAGTTCCGGGACTAGCTTGAATGAGCAGTTCTTC.